This TCR beta chain derives from a study of shared clonotypes between healthy human individuals. About the research overall: Each donor had three CD4 naive, three CD4 memory, two CD8 naive and one CD8 memory plate. Study-wide results and limits: Shared clonotypes across all four donors exceeded non-shared ones in generation probability. The study found about 5.1% of naive CD4 clonotypes shared across a handful of donors.

Concerning this clone itself: Its target is not known.

Germline CDR1 is MNHNS and CDR2 is SASEGT. This CDR3 region has 14 residues. Between the trimmed V and J ends, which lost 5 bases and 0 bases, there was a span of 8 bases. In the authors' methods: ImmunoSEQ sequences covered only the junction and lacked quality scores; filtering therefore differed. Using immunoSEQ multiplex PCR, the repertoire was profiled, and TCRdb retains in-frame clones only, with some absent. Clonal size and the V and J genes are those of that table, whereas D and trimming came from the DNA. The repertoire holds about 1.5 million clones, with around 98% as singletons. Specimen: naive CD4+ T cells sorted from blood. Specified subset: CD45RA+ positively selected. The receptor was isolated from a man aged 25 to 40 in good health. The gene calls are TRBV6-1 and TRBJ1-5, with unresolved D. The CDR3 DNA sequence: TGTGCCAGCAGTACCTACAGTAGCAATCAGCCCCAGCATTTT. It encodes CASSTYSSNQPQHF.